Here is one T cell receptor (beta chain) with its context. These data originate in a study of T cell changes during pregnancy in multiple sclerosis. CDR3 length: 13 amino acids. Looked up from germline, CDR1 is LNHDA and CDR2 is SQIVND (reference sequence). V lost 5 bases, J lost 2 bases, and 9 bases lay in between. Produced via immunoSEQ multiplex PCR; TCRdb's table is partial and in-frame only. The table has about 40,000 clones, more than 85% seen once. Sequenced material: CD8+ T cells from peripheral blood mononuclear cells, taken in the first trimester of pregnancy. The genes are TRBV19 and TRBJ1-1; D unclear. The sequence derives from a female donor with multiple sclerosis, enrolled in a pregnancy study. CDR3 loop: CASSFAENTEAFF. CDR3 in DNA: TGTGCCAGTAGTTTCGCGGAAAACACTGAAGCTTTCTTT.